Each of the 29 T cell receptor beta chains below was sequenced from the same sample in a study of CD8 T cells in Susac syndrome. Random hexamers were used to reverse transcribe an amount of roughly 0.5 to 1 ug RNA. Using its own MiXCR run on the immunoSEQ multiplex PCR reads, TCRdb lists one record per CDR3 protein. The data contain 75,000 to 100,000 distinct CDR3 sequences, 90% to 95% of them seen just once; the ten biggest clones take up approximately 0.26%. Sequences were obtained from CD8+ T cells from PBMCs. These TCRs come from a human donor in good health.

The chain recombines TRBV20-1 with TRBJ2-6; TRBD1 is a possible D gene (5 bases). The V end was cut by 0 bases, the J end by 2 bases, with 17 bases between. Per the germline V gene, CDR1 is DFQATT and CDR2 is SNEGSKA (reference sequence). The length of the CDR3 is 18 residues. The CDR3: CSARDVAGSYTGANVLTF. DNA of the CDR3: TGCAGTGCTAGAGATGTGGCAGGGTCCTATACTGGGGCCAACGTCCTGACTTTC.

The chain combines TRBV7-8 with TRBJ2-1; no clear D gene. The CDR3 is 13 amino acids. Germline CDR1 reads SGHVS; CDR2 reads FQNEAQ. V dropped 5 bases and J dropped 4 bases, with 9 bases sitting between them. CDR3 nucleotide sequence: TGTGCCAGCAGCCCCCCGGGTTACAATGAGCAGTTCTTC. Its translation is CASSPPGYNEQFF.

The J gene is TRBJ2-3, the V gene TRBV29-1; 8 bases agree with TRBD1. CDR3 length equals 15 residues. Germline V lookup: CDR1 SQVTM, CDR2 ANQGSEA. V trimming: 3 bases; J trimming: 6 bases; junction bases outside the gene matches: 11. DNA of the CDR3: TGCAGCGTTGATGAGGACAGGGTCGTGGCGGATACGCAGTATTTT. As protein: CSVDEDRVVADTQYF.

The rearrangement uses TRBV25-1 and TRBJ1-1; maybe TRBD1 (5 bases). Trimming took off 5 bases at V and 0 bases at J, with 13 bases between the two ends. The CDR3 totals 15 residues. Germline lookup yields CDR1 MGHDK and CDR2 SYGVNS. The CDR3 nucleotides are TGTGCCAGCAGTCACCCCCAGGGAGTGAACACTGAAGCTTTCTTT. Its translation: CASSHPQGVNTEAFF.

This rearrangement joins TRBV27 to TRBJ2-7; 8 bases are a match to TRBD2. V was pared by 5 bases and J by 7 bases, with 4 bases of the junction left unmatched. This CDR3 has 12 residues. Germline values: CDR1 MNHEY, CDR2 SMNVEV (reference sequence). The CDR3 DNA reads as TGTGCCAGCAGTCCCCGGGAGGGGGAGCAGTACTTC. Amino acids: CASSPREGEQYF.

This chain links TRBV5-1 with TRBJ2-3; TRBD1 matches at 8 bases. Losses at the gene ends were 4 bases for V and 2 bases for J; bases not matched to a gene: 9. The CDR3 is 16 residues long. Looked up from germline, CDR1 is SGHRS and CDR2 is YFSETQ. In DNA, the CDR3 is TGCGCCAGCAGCCCCTGGGACAGGCCTAACACAGATACGCAGTATTTT. This sequence encodes CASSPWDRPNTDTQYF.

The chain uses TRBV13 and TRBJ1-2; 8 bases agree with TRBD1. V lost 4 bases and J lost 4; bases outside the gene matches: 8. This CDR3 has 15 residues. CDR1 PRHDT and CDR2 FYEKMQ come from the germline V gene (reference sequence). The CDR3 loop is CASSSGTGALYGYTF. Written as DNA, the CDR3 is TGTGCCAGCAGCTCCGGGACAGGAGCCCTCTATGGCTACACCTTC.

This sequence joins TRBV27 and TRBJ2-7, with 10 bases identical to TRBD2. Germline CDR1 is MNHEY and CDR2 is SMNVEV (reference sequence). The V and J ends lost 4 bases and 4 bases, in that order; junction bases with no gene match: 7. This CDR3 has 15 residues. CDR3 loop: CASSSQLAGLYEQYF. The DNA for the CDR3 is TGTGCCAGCAGTTCTCAACTAGCGGGGTTATACGAGCAGTACTTC.

The V call is TRBV7-9, the J call TRBJ1-4; D is uncertain. Germline-derived CDR1 and CDR2 are SEHNR and FQNEAQ (reference sequence). V was cut by 1 base and J by 8 bases, with 11 bases left in between. This CDR3 region has 14 residues. The CDR3 bases are TGTGCCAGCAGCTTAGGTGCAACTAGAGAAAAACTGTTTTTT. Its protein is CASSLGATREKLFF. The variable domain in full, with the rest retrieved from reference TRBV7-9 and TRBJ1-4, is DTGVSQNPRHKITKRGQNVTFRCDPISEHNRLYWYRQTLGQGPEFLTYFQNEAQLEKSRLLSDRFSAERPKGSFSTLEIQRTEQGDSAMYLCASSLGATREKLFFGSGTQLSVL.

This chain uses TRBV20-1 with TRBJ2-3; TRBD1 matches 9 bases. Germline V gene lookup returns CDR1 DFQATT and CDR2 SNEGSKA (reference sequence). J lost 2 bases, V lost 6 bases, and 12 bases had no gene match. The CDR3 extends over 16 amino acids. The chain's CDR3 is CSARRWDRDPTDTQYF. CDR3 in DNA: TGCAGTGCCCGTCGATGGGACAGGGACCCCACAGATACGCAGTATTTT.

The chain has TRBV29-1 and TRBJ2-3; 9 bases agree with TRBD2. V lost 8 bases to trimming and J lost 3 bases; unmatched junction nucleotides: 12. The V gene's germline CDR1 is SQVTM and CDR2 ANQGSEA. The CDR3 spans 15 residues. The DNA of the CDR3 is TGCAGCTCCCCCGGGACTAGCTGGGATACAGATACGCAGTATTTT. This codes for CSSPGTSWDTDTQYF.

The V and J genes are TRBV24-1 and TRBJ2-1; no firm D call. Germline values: CDR1 KGHDR, CDR2 SFDVKD. The CDR3 sequence is 14 residues long. Trimming removed 6 bases from V and 6 bases from J, with 14 bases in between. Written as DNA, the CDR3 is TGTGCCACCAGTCCCCTTGAGTCCCCCAATGAGCAGTTCTTC. It translates to CATSPLESPNEQFF.

CDR3 residues: CASSQGVTQETQYF. CDR3 nucleotide sequence: TGCGCCAGCAGCCAAGGGGTGACCCAAGAGACCCAGTACTTC. This chain connects TRBV4-1 to TRBJ2-5; D is ambiguous. The V end was cut by 1 base, the J end by 1 base, with 7 bases between. Germline-derived CDR1 and CDR2 are MGHRA and YSYEKL. CDR3 length: 14 amino acids.

The J gene is TRBJ1-5, the V gene TRBV25-1; D uncertain. The CDR3 sequence is 13 residues long. The germline V gene has CDR1 MGHDK and CDR2 SYGVNS. Trimming removed 2 bases from V and 5 bases from J, with 7 bases in between. Here the CDR3 reads CASSEGSYQPQHF. The DNA for the CDR3 is TGTGCCAGCAGTGAAGGGAGCTATCAGCCCCAGCATTTT.

The J gene is TRBJ2-4, the V gene TRBV27; D remains unclear. Germline V CDR1 and CDR2: MNHEY, SMNVEV (reference sequence). The CDR3 consists of 14 residues. Trimming left V 6 bases short and J 6 bases short, with 15 bases between. The CDR3 DNA reads TGTGCCAGCAGCAAGCAAGGGAACAGAAACATTCAGTACTTC. This translates into CASSKQGNRNIQYF.

The V call is TRBV13, the J call TRBJ1-3, with 9 positions matching TRBD1. The germline CDR1 and CDR2 sequences are PRHDT and FYEKMQ (reference sequence). The CDR3 runs 16 residues. The junction had 9 bases not matched to a gene; V was cut back by 5 bases and J by 4 bases. CDR3 amino acids: CASSLTGQGYGNTIYF. The DNA for the CDR3 is TGTGCCAGCAGCCTTACGGGACAGGGTTACGGAAACACCATATATTTT.

The chain has TRBV13 and TRBJ1-1; 8 bases are a match to TRBD1. Germline loops: CDR1 PRHDT, CDR2 FYEKMQ (reference sequence). The CDR3 extends over 14 amino acids. V shed 5 bases, J shed 5 bases, and the junction held 7 bases outside the gene matches. The CDR3 sequence: CASSPGQGWTEAFF. As DNA, the CDR3 is TGTGCCAGCAGCCCTGGACAGGGATGGACTGAAGCTTTCTTT.

This clonotype occurred once. This sequence joins TRBV5-6 and TRBJ2-7; a possible D gene is TRBD2 (5 bases). This CDR3 is built from 14 residues. Germline loops: CDR1 SGHDT, CDR2 YYEEEE. Trimming removed 4 bases at V and 1 base at J, with 12 bases between. CDR3 coding DNA: TGTGCCAGCAGCCCGACGGGATCGTCCTACGAGCAGTACGTC. Translation: CASSPTGSSYEQYV.

The chain employs TRBV12-3 or TRBV12-4 and TRBJ2-3; 8 positions match TRBD2. The J segment lost 2 bases and the V segment lost 3 bases, leaving 1 base of the junction unmatched. CDR3 length equals 14 residues. CDR3 in DNA: TGTGCCAGCAGTTTGACTAGCGTCACAGATACGCAGTATTTT. Encoded protein: CASSLTSVTDTQYF.

The J gene is TRBJ2-7, the V gene TRBV7-9; 9 positions match TRBD1. The CDR3 contains 15 residues. With 5 bases clipped from V and 0 bases from J, the junction kept 5 bases outside the gene matches. Germline values: CDR1 SEHNR, CDR2 FQNEAQ (reference sequence). The CDR3 loop is CASSAGQGSSYEQYV. The DNA of the CDR3 is TGTGCCAGCAGCGCGGGACAGGGAAGCTCCTACGAGCAGTACGTC.

V and J are TRBV9 and TRBJ2-7; D remains unclear. CDR1 is SGDLS, CDR2 YYNGEE, per germline. This CDR3 contains 13 residues. V was clipped by 3 bases and J by 4 bases, with 11 bases between them. Here the CDR3 DNA reads TGTGCCAGCAGCGCCTCAGACTGGTACGAGCAGTACTTC. Its translation: CASSASDWYEQYF.

The rearrangement uses TRBV9 and TRBJ2-1; TRBD1 aligns across 7 bases. Germline V gene sequence: CDR1 SGDLS, CDR2 YYNGEE. The V segment lost 0 bases and the J segment 9 bases; nucleotides outside the gene matches: 3. The CDR3 totals 13 residues. CDR3 in amino acids: CASSVGQGGEQFF. CDR3 sequence (DNA): TGTGCCAGCAGCGTAGGACAGGGTGGTGAGCAGTTCTTC. Supplemented by reference TRBV9 and TRBJ2-1, the full variable domain reads DSGVTQTPKHLITATGQRVTLRCSPRSGDLSVYWYQQSLDQGLQFLIQYYNGEERAKGNILERFSAQQFPDLHSELNLSSLELGDSALYFCASSVGQGGEQFFGPGTRLTVL.

The chain has TRBV28 and TRBJ2-3, with D possibly matching TRBD1 (6 bases). The CDR3 runs 18 residues. CDR1 and CDR2 (germline): MDHEN, SYDVKM. V lost 7 bases and J lost 8, with 31 bases in between. The CDR3 coding sequence is TGTGCCAGCACCGAGATTCGTGGGGGCAGCAAATCCCGGGGTACGCAGTATTTT. This sequence encodes CASTEIRGGSKSRGTQYF.

The chain links TRBV6-5 to TRBJ1-2; D not resolved. The length of the CDR3 is 12 residues. Germline V CDR1 and CDR2: MNHEY, SVGAGI. The germline V and J ends were trimmed by 2 bases and 3 bases, with 4 bases remaining between them. CDR3 amino acids: CASSYGYYGYTF. CDR3 nucleotides: TGTGCCAGCAGTTACGGGTACTATGGCTACACCTTC.

The gene calls are TRBV15 and TRBJ2-1; D possibly corresponds to TRBD1 (6 bases). V was shortened by 1 base and J by 2 bases, with 9 bases between the two germline ends. Germline-derived CDR1 and CDR2 are LNHNV and YYDKDF (reference sequence). The CDR3 sequence is 15 residues long. The CDR3 reads CATSRAGTPYNEQFF. The DNA for the CDR3 is TGTGCCACCAGCAGAGCTGGGACACCCTACAATGAGCAGTTCTTC.

The rearrangement uses TRBV7-9 and TRBJ1-1, with D tentatively TRBD1 (5 bases). Germline V CDR1 and CDR2: SEHNR, FQNEAQ (reference sequence). This CDR3 spans 16 amino acids. Trimming removed 0 bases at V and 0 bases at J, with 11 bases between. The CDR3 sequence is CASSLAGTGLNTEAFF. CDR3 DNA sequence: TGTGCCAGCAGCTTAGCGGGGACGGGTTTGAACACTGAAGCTTTCTTT.

The rearrangement links TRBV9 to TRBJ2-1; TRBD2 might be the D (6 bases). The germline gives CDR1 SGDLS, CDR2 YYNGEE. The V and J ends lost 2 bases and 7 bases respectively, with 10 bases between them. This CDR3 spans 13 amino acids. CDR3 in amino acids: CASSVWAGNEQFF. In DNA form, the CDR3 reads TGTGCCAGCAGCGTGTGGGCGGGAAATGAGCAGTTCTTC.

The chain links TRBV29-1 to TRBJ2-7, with 12 bases aligning to TRBD1. Trimming at V came to 7 bases and at J to 3 bases, leaving 4 bases not matched to a gene. The CDR3 totals 13 residues. CDR1 is SQVTM and CDR2 is ANQGSEA in the germline V gene. CDR3 nucleotide sequence: TGCAGCGCCCGGGACAGGGGGCTCTACGAGCAGTACTTC. Protein product: CSARDRGLYEQYF.

The chain joins TRBV20-1 to TRBJ1-5; maybe TRBD1 (6 bases). The V end was cut by 2 bases, the J end by 1 base, with 15 bases between. Looked up from germline, CDR1 is DFQATT and CDR2 is SNEGSKA (reference sequence). This CDR3 spans 16 amino acids. The CDR3 here is CSARRTEDGSNQPQHF. Written as DNA, the CDR3 is TGCAGTGCTAGACGGACAGAAGACGGAAGCAATCAGCCCCAGCATTTT.